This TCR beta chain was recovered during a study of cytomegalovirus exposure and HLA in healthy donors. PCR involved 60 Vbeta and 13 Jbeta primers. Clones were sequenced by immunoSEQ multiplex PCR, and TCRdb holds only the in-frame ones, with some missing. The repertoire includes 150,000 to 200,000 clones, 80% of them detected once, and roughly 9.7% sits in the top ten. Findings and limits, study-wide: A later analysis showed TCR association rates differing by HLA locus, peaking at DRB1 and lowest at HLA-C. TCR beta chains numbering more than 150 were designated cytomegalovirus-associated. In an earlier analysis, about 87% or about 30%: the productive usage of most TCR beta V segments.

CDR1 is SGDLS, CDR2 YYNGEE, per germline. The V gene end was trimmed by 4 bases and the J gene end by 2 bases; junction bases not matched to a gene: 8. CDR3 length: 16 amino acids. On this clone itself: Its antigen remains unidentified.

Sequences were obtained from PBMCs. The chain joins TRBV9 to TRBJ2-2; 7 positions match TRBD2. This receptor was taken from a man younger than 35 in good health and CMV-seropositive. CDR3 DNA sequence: TGTGCCAGCAGCTGGGGTGGGGGGGGTAACACCGGGGAGCTGTTTTTT. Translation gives CASSWGGGGNTGELFF.